This TCR beta chain was retrieved from a study of blood T cell repertoires in COVID-19. The CDR3 totals 14 residues. V was cut by 7 bases and J by 4 bases, with 16 bases left in between. Per the germline V gene, CDR1 is MNHEY and CDR2 is SVGAGI. Sequencing used immunoSEQ multiplex PCR; TCRdb keeps in-frame clones, though not all of them. The data hold 150,000 to 200,000 clones, with approximately 86% observed a single time. The clonotype comes from a man aged 55 to 70 who had recovered from COVID-19. J is TRBJ1-1 and V is TRBV6-5; weak D call: TRBD1 (5 bases). The sequencing sample was made of peripheral blood. CDR3 region: CASTRGGGGTEAFF. CDR3 nucleotide sequence: TGTGCCAGCACCCGGGGTGGGGGGGGCACTGAAGCTTTCTTT.